This T cell receptor beta chain was identified during a study of cytomegalovirus exposure and HLA in healthy donors. Study-wide results and caveats: Productive rates of about 90% or about 30% were seen for most TCR beta V segments in an earlier analysis. Across HLA loci, a later analysis found differing TCR association rates, with DRB1 most and HLA-C fewest.

The primer mix had 60 Vbeta and 13 Jbeta primers. Sequencing was performed with immunoSEQ multiplex PCR; in TCRdb, only in-frame clones are kept and a portion is missing. The sample carries about 92,000 clones, roughly 63% recorded once. A word on this clone: What it binds is not known.

The germline gives CDR1 GTSNPN, CDR2 SVGIG (reference sequence). CDR3 length: 14 residues. Trimming at V came to 2 bases and at J to 7 bases, leaving 7 bases not matched to a gene. The sequenced material came from PBMCs. This receptor was identified in a man aged 45-60 years in good health and CMV-seronegative. V usage is TRBV30 and J usage is TRBJ1-4, with 7 bases aligning to TRBD1. The CDR3 sequence is CAWSRQGGSEKLFF. CDR3 sequence (DNA): TGTGCCTGGAGTCGACAGGGTGGAAGTGAAAAACTGTTTTTT. The whole variable domain, remainder taken from reference TRBV30 and TRBJ1-4, is SQTIHQWPATLVQPVGSPLSLECTVEGTSNPNLYWYRQAAGRGLQLLFYSVGIGQISSEVPQNLSASRPQDRQFILSSKKLLLSDSGFYLCAWSRQGGSEKLFFGSGTQLSVL.